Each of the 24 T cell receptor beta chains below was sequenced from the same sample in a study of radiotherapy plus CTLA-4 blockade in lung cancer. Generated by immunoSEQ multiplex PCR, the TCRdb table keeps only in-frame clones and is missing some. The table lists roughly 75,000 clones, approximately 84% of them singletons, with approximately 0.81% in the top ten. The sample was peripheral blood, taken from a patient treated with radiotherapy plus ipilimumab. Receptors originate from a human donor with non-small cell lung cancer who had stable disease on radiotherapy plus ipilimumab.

The CDR3 DNA is TGCGCCAGTCCGCGTGGCCATCGGGACACCTTGGGGGAGACCCAGTACTTC. It translates to CASPRGHRDTLGETQYF. The chain employs TRBV10-1 and TRBJ2-5, with D possibly matching TRBD1 (6 bases). This CDR3 is built from 17 residues. The V gene lost 9 bases and the J gene lost 5 bases, with 28 bases spanning the gap. Per the germline V gene, CDR1 is WNHNN and CDR2 is SYGVQD (reference sequence).

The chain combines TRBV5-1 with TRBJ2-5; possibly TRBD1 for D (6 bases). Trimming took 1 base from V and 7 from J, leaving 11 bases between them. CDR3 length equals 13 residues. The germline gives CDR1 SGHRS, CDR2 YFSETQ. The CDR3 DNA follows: TGCGCCAGCAGCTTGACAGGGTGGGGGACCCAGTACTTC. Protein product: CASSLTGWGTQYF. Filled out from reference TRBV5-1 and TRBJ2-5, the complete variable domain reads KAGVTQTPRYLIKTRGQQVTLSCSPISGHRSVSWYQQTPGQGLQFLFEYFSETQRNKGNFPGRFSGRQFSNSRSEMNVSTLELGDSALYLCASSLTGWGTQYFGPGTRLLVL.

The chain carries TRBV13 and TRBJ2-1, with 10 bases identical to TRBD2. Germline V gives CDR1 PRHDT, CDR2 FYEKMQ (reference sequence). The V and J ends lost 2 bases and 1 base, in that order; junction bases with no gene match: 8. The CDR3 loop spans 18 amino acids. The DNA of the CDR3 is TGTGCCAGCAGCTTAAAGGTCCTAGCGGGAGCGTCCTACAATGAGCAGTTCTTC. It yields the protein CASSLKVLAGASYNEQFF.

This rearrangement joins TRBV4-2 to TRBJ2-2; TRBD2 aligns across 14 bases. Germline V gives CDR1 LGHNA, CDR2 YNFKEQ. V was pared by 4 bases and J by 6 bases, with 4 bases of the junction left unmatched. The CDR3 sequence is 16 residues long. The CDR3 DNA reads TGTGCCAGCAGCCCGGGACTAGCGGGAGTCCCCGGGGAGCTGTTTTTT. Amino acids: CASSPGLAGVPGELFF.

This chain's CDR3 is CASSVTGVGTEAFF. DNA of the CDR3: TGTGCCAGTAGTGTAACAGGGGTAGGAACTGAAGCTTTCTTT. The chain has TRBV19 and TRBJ1-1, with TRBD1 matching over 7 bases. The CDR3 is made up of 14 amino acids. Trimming cost V 5 bases and J 5 bases; bases outside gene matches: 8. The germline V gene encodes CDR1 LNHDA and CDR2 SQIVND (reference sequence).

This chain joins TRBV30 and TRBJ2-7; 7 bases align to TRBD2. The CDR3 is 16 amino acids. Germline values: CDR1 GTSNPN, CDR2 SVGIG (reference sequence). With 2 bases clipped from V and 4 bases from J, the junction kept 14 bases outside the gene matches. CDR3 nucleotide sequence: TGTGCCTGGAGTCCGACCCCGGGGGGTAGGCCTTACGAGCAGTACTTC. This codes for CAWSPTPGGRPYEQYF.

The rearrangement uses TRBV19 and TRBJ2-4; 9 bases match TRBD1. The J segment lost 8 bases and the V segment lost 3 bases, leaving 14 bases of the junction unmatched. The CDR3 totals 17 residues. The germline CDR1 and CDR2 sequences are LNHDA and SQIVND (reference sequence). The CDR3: CASSMSGTGGAGDIQYF. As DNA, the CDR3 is TGTGCCAGTAGTATGTCTGGAACAGGGGGCGCTGGGGACATTCAGTACTTC.

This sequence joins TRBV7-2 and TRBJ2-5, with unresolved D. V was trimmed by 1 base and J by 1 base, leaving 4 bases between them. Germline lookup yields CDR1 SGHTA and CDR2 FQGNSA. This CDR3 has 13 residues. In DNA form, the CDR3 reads TGTGCCAGCAGCTTAGGTGTCCAAGAGACCCAGTACTTC. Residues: CASSLGVQETQYF.

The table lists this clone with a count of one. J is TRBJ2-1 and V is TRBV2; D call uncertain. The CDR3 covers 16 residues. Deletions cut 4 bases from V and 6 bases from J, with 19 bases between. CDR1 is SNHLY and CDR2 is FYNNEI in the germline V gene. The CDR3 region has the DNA TGTGCCAGCAGTGGATCTCTAGATTTTTTGGGCAATGAGCAGTTCTTC. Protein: CASSGSLDFLGNEQFF.

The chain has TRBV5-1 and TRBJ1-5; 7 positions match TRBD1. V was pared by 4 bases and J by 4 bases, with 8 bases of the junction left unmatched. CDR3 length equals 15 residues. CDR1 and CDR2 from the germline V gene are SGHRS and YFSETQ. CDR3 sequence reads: CASSPSGQANQPQHF. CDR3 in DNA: TGCGCCAGCAGCCCGTCTGGACAGGCGAATCAGCCCCAGCATTTT.

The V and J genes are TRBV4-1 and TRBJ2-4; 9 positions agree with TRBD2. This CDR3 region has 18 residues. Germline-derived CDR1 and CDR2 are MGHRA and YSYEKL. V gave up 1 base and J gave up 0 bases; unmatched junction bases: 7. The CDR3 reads CASSQGASGEVAKNIQYF. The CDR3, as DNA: TGCGCCAGCAGCCAAGGGGCTAGCGGGGAGGTAGCCAAAAACATTCAGTACTTC.

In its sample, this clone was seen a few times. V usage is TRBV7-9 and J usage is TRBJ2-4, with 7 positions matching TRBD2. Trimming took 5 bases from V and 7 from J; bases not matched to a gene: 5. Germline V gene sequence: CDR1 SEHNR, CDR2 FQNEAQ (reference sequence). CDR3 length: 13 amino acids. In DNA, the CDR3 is TGTGCCAGCAGCCCTGGGGGGGTGAACATTCAGTACTTC. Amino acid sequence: CASSPGGVNIQYF.

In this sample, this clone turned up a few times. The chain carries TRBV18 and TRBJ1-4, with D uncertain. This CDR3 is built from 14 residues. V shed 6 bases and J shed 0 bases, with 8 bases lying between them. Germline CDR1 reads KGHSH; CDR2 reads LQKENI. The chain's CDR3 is CASSPLATNEKLFF. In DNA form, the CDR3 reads TGTGCCAGCTCGCCCCTGGCAACTAATGAAAAACTGTTTTTT.

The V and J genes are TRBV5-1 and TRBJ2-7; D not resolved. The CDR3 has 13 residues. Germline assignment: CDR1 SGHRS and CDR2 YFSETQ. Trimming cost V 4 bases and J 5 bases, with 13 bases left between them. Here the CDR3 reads CASSVTSQDEQYF. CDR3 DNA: TGCGCCAGCAGCGTCACTTCCCAAGACGAGCAGTACTTC.

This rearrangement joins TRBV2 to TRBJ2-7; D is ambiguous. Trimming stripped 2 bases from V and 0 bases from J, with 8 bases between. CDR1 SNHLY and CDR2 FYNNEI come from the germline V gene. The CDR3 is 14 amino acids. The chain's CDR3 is CASSERRYSYEQYF. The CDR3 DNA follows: TGTGCCAGCAGTGAACGACGGTACTCCTACGAGCAGTACTTC.

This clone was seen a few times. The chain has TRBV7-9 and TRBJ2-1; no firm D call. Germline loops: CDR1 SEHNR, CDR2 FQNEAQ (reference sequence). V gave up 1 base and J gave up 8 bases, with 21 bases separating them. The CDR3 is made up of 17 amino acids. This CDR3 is CASSLGWNLGLVDEQFF. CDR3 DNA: TGTGCCAGCAGCTTAGGATGGAACTTAGGTCTTGTAGATGAGCAGTTCTTC.

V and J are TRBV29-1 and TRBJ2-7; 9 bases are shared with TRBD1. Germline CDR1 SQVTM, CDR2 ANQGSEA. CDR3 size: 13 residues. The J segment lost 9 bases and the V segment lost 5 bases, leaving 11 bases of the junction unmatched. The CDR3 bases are TGCAGCGTTACTACCGGGACAGGGATGTGGCAGTACTTC. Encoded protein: CSVTTGTGMWQYF.

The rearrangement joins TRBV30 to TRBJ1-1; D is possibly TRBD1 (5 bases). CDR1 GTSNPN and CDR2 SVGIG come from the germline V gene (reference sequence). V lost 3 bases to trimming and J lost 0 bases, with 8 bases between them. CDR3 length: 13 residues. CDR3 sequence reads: CAWRETVNTEAFF. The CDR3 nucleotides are TGTGCCTGGAGGGAGACAGTGAACACTGAAGCTTTCTTT.

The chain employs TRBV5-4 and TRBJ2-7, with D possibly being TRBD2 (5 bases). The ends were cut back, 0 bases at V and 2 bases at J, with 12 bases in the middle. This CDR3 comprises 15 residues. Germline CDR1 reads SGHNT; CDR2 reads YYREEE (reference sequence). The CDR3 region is CASSLGILGTYEQYF. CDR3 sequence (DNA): TGTGCCAGCAGCTTGGGGATACTAGGAACCTACGAGCAGTACTTC.

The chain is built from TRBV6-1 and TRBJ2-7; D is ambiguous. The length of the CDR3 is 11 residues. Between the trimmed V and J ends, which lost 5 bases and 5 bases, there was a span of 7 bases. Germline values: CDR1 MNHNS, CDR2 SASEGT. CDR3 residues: CASSRVDEQYF. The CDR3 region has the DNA TGTGCCAGCAGTCGGGTTGACGAGCAGTACTTC.

Written as DNA, the CDR3 is TGTGCCAGCAGCTTACGTCGCCGGGACGCCACGTCCACAGATACGCAGTATTTT. Protein sequence: CASSLRRRDATSTDTQYF. This sequence joins TRBV11-2 and TRBJ2-3; D possibly uses TRBD1 or TRBD2 (5 bases each). The germline V gene encodes CDR1 SGHAT and CDR2 FQNNGV. Between the trimmed V and J ends, which lost 2 bases and 2 bases, there was a span of 20 bases. This CDR3 is 18 amino acids long. Complete variable domain (other parts from reference TRBV11-2 and TRBJ2-3): EAGVAQSPRYKIIEKRQSVAFWCNPISGHATLYWYQQILGQGPKLLIQFQNNGVVDDSQLPKDRFSAERLKGVDSTLKIQPAKLEDSAVYLCASSLRRRDATSTDTQYFGPGTRLTVL.

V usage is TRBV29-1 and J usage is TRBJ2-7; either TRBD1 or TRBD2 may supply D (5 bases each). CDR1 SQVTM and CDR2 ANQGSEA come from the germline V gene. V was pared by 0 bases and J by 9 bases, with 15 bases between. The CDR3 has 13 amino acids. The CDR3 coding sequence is TGCAGCGTTGAAGATTACGAGTTGAGGGGGCAGTACTTC. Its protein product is CSVEDYELRGQYF.

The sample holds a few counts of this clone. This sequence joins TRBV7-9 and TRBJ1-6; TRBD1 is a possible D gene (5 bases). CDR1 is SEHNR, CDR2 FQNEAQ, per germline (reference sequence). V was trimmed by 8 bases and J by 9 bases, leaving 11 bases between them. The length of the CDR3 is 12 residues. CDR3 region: CASAGLSSPLHF. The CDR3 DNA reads TGTGCCAGCGCGGGACTCTCTTCACCCCTCCACTTT.

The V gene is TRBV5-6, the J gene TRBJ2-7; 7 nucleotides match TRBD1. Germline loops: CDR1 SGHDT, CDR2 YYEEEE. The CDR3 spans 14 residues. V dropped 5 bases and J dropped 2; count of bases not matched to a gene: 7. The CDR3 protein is CASRRTGSPYEQYF. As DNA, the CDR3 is TGTGCCAGCAGGCGGACAGGAAGTCCCTACGAGCAGTACTTC.